These T cell receptor beta chains were read from a single sample in a study of T cell responses to AZD1222 COVID-19 vaccine. Profiling relied on immunoSEQ multiplex PCR, and the TCRdb table lists in-frame clones only, not all of them. The sample includes more than 140,000 clones, around 91% of them seen just once. The starting material was peripheral blood, obtained on day 0 of AZD1222 vaccination. Every receptor here comes from an adult in good health. Both conserved end residues are part of each CDR3. Fields, in order: CDR3 length, D gene, J gene, V gene, clone size, CDR3 DNA, CDR3 protein. D genes are given only for firm matches. Clone size is shown for a subset of rows, as once, few, many or a class of expanded clone.

CDR3 length: 13
D gene: TRBD2
J gene: TRBJ2-1
V gene: TRBV12-3/TRBV12-4
clone size: .
CDR3 DNA: TGTGCCAGCAGTTTGGGACTAGCGGGACAGCAGTTCTTC
CDR3 protein: CASSLGLAGQQFF

CDR3 length: 13
D gene: .
J gene: TRBJ2-1
V gene: TRBV24-1
clone size: once
CDR3 DNA: TGTGCCACCAGTGATTTAGCCCACGATGAGCAGTTCTTC
CDR3 protein: CATSDLAHDEQFF

CDR3 length: 17
D gene: .
J gene: TRBJ1-3
V gene: TRBV6-2/TRBV6-3
clone size: .
CDR3 DNA: TGTGCCAGCAGTTACCCCAATTACATCGAATCTGGAAACACCATATATTTT
CDR3 protein: CASSYPNYIESGNTIYF

CDR3 length: 14
D gene: .
J gene: TRBJ2-1
V gene: TRBV30
clone size: .
CDR3 DNA: TGTGCCTGGAACCGGGACCATATCTACAATGAGCAGTTCTTC
CDR3 protein: CAWNRDHIYNEQFF

CDR3 length: 14
D gene: .
J gene: TRBJ1-1
V gene: TRBV18
clone size: .
CDR3 DNA: TGTGCCAGCTCACCACAGGGGGTAATATCTGAAGCTTTCTTT
CDR3 protein: CASSPQGVISEAFF

CDR3 length: 16
D gene: .
J gene: TRBJ2-2
V gene: TRBV28
clone size: few
CDR3 DNA: TGTGCCAGCAGCACGGACCCGCTAGCGAACACCGGGGAGCTGTTTTTT
CDR3 protein: CASSTDPLANTGELFF

CDR3 length: 14
D gene: .
J gene: TRBJ2-4
V gene: TRBV28
clone size: .
CDR3 DNA: TGTGCCAGCAGTTACCAGGGGTCCAAAAACATTCAGTACTTC
CDR3 protein: CASSYQGSKNIQYF

CDR3 length: 17
D gene: TRBD2
J gene: TRBJ2-3
V gene: TRBV7-2
clone size: .
CDR3 DNA: TGTGCCAGCAGCTTAGCGAGGGCGGGAGGCGCGGCAGATACGCAGTATTTT
CDR3 protein: CASSLARAGGAADTQYF

CDR3 length: 15
D gene: TRBD2
J gene: TRBJ2-2
V gene: TRBV28
clone size: .
CDR3 DNA: TGTGCCAGCGCCACTCCTAGCGGTGGACCCGGGGAGCTGTTTTTT
CDR3 protein: CASATPSGGPGELFF

CDR3 length: 15
D gene: .
J gene: TRBJ2-2
V gene: TRBV7-6
clone size: .
CDR3 DNA: TGTGCCAGCAGCCTTTTCGTAGACGGCACCGGGGAGCTGTTTTTT
CDR3 protein: CASSLFVDGTGELFF

CDR3 length: 13
D gene: .
J gene: TRBJ2-2
V gene: TRBV28
clone size: .
CDR3 DNA: TGTGCCAGCAGTTTGGGGGGCGAGAGGGAGCTGTTTTTT
CDR3 protein: CASSLGGERELFF

CDR3 length: 14
D gene: .
J gene: TRBJ1-3
V gene: TRBV7-2
clone size: .
CDR3 DNA: TGTGCCAGCAGCGTTCAGAATCTCGGAAACACCATATATTTT
CDR3 protein: CASSVQNLGNTIYF

CDR3 length: 12
D gene: .
J gene: TRBJ1-2
V gene: TRBV28
clone size: .
CDR3 DNA: TGTGCCAGCAGTTCGACAGGTGGGGGCTACACCTTC
CDR3 protein: CASSSTGGGYTF

CDR3 length: 15
D gene: TRBD2
J gene: TRBJ2-1
V gene: TRBV28
clone size: .
CDR3 DNA: TGTGCCAGCAGCTCGGCCGAGCGGGGATACAATGAGCAGTTCTTC
CDR3 protein: CASSSAERGYNEQFF

CDR3 length: 14
D gene: .
J gene: TRBJ1-1
V gene: TRBV4-1
clone size: .
CDR3 DNA: TGCGCCAGCAGCCTTATCGGGTTGAACACTGAAGCTTTCTTT
CDR3 protein: CASSLIGLNTEAFF

CDR3 length: 13
D gene: .
J gene: TRBJ2-2
V gene: TRBV18
clone size: .
CDR3 DNA: TGTGCCAGCTACCAGCGAAACACCGGGGAGCTGTTTTTT
CDR3 protein: CASYQRNTGELFF

CDR3 length: 15
D gene: .
J gene: TRBJ2-1
V gene: TRBV15
clone size: .
CDR3 DNA: TGTGCCACCAGCCTGGGGGGGCGCCGCTACAATGAGCAGTTCTTC
CDR3 protein: CATSLGGRRYNEQFF

CDR3 length: 14
D gene: .
J gene: TRBJ2-1
V gene: TRBV29-1
clone size: .
CDR3 DNA: TGCAGCGTTGAAGCCCTAGCGTACCGCAATGAGCAGTTCTTC
CDR3 protein: CSVEALAYRNEQFF

CDR3 length: 12
D gene: .
J gene: TRBJ1-1
V gene: TRBV30
clone size: .
CDR3 DNA: TGTGCCTGGACAGGGCTGAACACTGAAGCTTTCTTT
CDR3 protein: CAWTGLNTEAFF

CDR3 length: 15
D gene: TRBD1
J gene: TRBJ2-2
V gene: TRBV7-2
clone size: .
CDR3 DNA: TGTGCCAGCAGCCCCCAAGGGACAGTCACCGGGGAGCTGTTTTTT
CDR3 protein: CASSPQGTVTGELFF

CDR3 length: 14
D gene: TRBD1
J gene: TRBJ1-6
V gene: TRBV28
clone size: once
CDR3 DNA: TGTGCCAGCAGTTTGGGACAGGGCGATTCACCCCTCCACTTT
CDR3 protein: CASSLGQGDSPLHF

CDR3 length: 14
D gene: TRBD2
J gene: TRBJ2-7
V gene: TRBV3-1/TRBV3-2
clone size: .
CDR3 DNA: TGTGCCAGCAGCCGTAGCGGGAGTACCCACGAGCAGTACTTC
CDR3 protein: CASSRSGSTHEQYF

CDR3 length: 16
D gene: .
J gene: TRBJ1-4
V gene: TRBV7-2
clone size: .
CDR3 DNA: TGTGCCAGCAGCTTAGGGGGCGGAAGGGTGGGAGAAAAACTGTTTTTT
CDR3 protein: CASSLGGGRVGEKLFF

CDR3 length: 16
D gene: .
J gene: TRBJ2-7
V gene: TRBV19
clone size: .
CDR3 DNA: TGTGCCAGTAGTATGGTGGCAGGGAAGTTTCGTGACGAGCAGTACTTC
CDR3 protein: CASSMVAGKFRDEQYF

CDR3 length: 16
D gene: TRBD2
J gene: TRBJ2-1
V gene: TRBV11-2
clone size: .
CDR3 DNA: TGTGCCAGCAGCCTCAGAGGGACTAGCGTATACAATGAGCAGTTCTTC
CDR3 protein: CASSLRGTSVYNEQFF

CDR3 length: 15
D gene: .
J gene: TRBJ2-6
V gene: TRBV7-9
clone size: .
CDR3 DNA: TGTGCCAGCAGCTCCGGGGGCTCTGGGGCCAACGTCCTGACTTTC
CDR3 protein: CASSSGGSGANVLTF

CDR3 length: 17
D gene: .
J gene: TRBJ1-2
V gene: TRBV19
clone size: .
CDR3 DNA: TGTGCCAGTAGTATAGATTTGTGGGGTCTGAGCAACTATGGCTACACCTTC
CDR3 protein: CASSIDLWGLSNYGYTF

CDR3 length: 14
D gene: .
J gene: TRBJ1-6
V gene: TRBV7-2
clone size: .
CDR3 DNA: TGTGCCAGCAGCTTCCGGGACTCCGTCTCACCCCTCCACTTT
CDR3 protein: CASSFRDSVSPLHF

CDR3 length: 17
D gene: TRBD2
J gene: TRBJ2-7
V gene: TRBV27
clone size: .
CDR3 DNA: TGTGCCAGCAGTTTATTGGCTAGCGGAGCCAGCTCCTACGAGCAGTACTTC
CDR3 protein: CASSLLASGASSYEQYF

CDR3 length: 15
D gene: TRBD1
J gene: TRBJ2-1
V gene: TRBV4-3
clone size: .
CDR3 DNA: TGCGCCAGCAGCCGGAGGACAGGGGAGGCGGATGAGCAGTTCTTC
CDR3 protein: CASSRRTGEADEQFF

CDR3 length: 18
D gene: TRBD2
J gene: TRBJ2-7
V gene: TRBV6-2/TRBV6-3
clone size: .
CDR3 DNA: TGTGCCAGCACCCCAGGGACTAGCGGGAGGGATATCTCCTACGAGCAGTACTTC
CDR3 protein: CASTPGTSGRDISYEQYF

CDR3 length: 13
D gene: TRBD2
J gene: TRBJ2-7
V gene: TRBV18
clone size: once
CDR3 DNA: TGTGCCAGCTCACCAGGACTAGCCTACGAGCAGTACTTC
CDR3 protein: CASSPGLAYEQYF

CDR3 length: 15
D gene: .
J gene: TRBJ2-1
V gene: TRBV3-1/TRBV3-2
clone size: .
CDR3 DNA: TGTGCCAGCAGCCAAGATTTAGCTATACAGGGCGAGCAGTTCTTC
CDR3 protein: CASSQDLAIQGEQFF

CDR3 length: 13
D gene: .
J gene: TRBJ1-2
V gene: TRBV2
clone size: .
CDR3 DNA: TGTGCCAGCAGTGTGGCCGTTAGGTATGGCTACACCTTC
CDR3 protein: CASSVAVRYGYTF

CDR3 length: 12
D gene: .
J gene: TRBJ1-2
V gene: TRBV15
clone size: .
CDR3 DNA: TGTGCCACCAGCCAAGGGAACTATGGCTACACCTTC
CDR3 protein: CATSQGNYGYTF

CDR3 length: 15
D gene: .
J gene: TRBJ1-5
V gene: TRBV18
clone size: .
CDR3 DNA: TGTGCCAGCTCACCACAGGCAGCAGGCGGATTGGCCCAGCATTTT
CDR3 protein: CASSPQAAGGLAQHF

CDR3 length: 14
D gene: TRBD2
J gene: TRBJ2-7
V gene: TRBV27
clone size: .
CDR3 DNA: TGTGCCAGCAGCCCGGGACTAGCGGCCTACGAGCAGTACTTC
CDR3 protein: CASSPGLAAYEQYF

CDR3 length: 13
D gene: TRBD1
J gene: TRBJ1-5
V gene: TRBV6-5
clone size: once
CDR3 DNA: TGTGCCAGCAGCTCACAGGGGTTTCAGCCCCAGCATTTT
CDR3 protein: CASSSQGFQPQHF

CDR3 length: 14
D gene: .
J gene: TRBJ2-7
V gene: TRBV19
clone size: .
CDR3 DNA: TGTGCCAGTAGTAGAACGACAACCTCCTACGAGCAGTACTTC
CDR3 protein: CASSRTTTSYEQYF

CDR3 length: 13
D gene: .
J gene: TRBJ2-7
V gene: TRBV11-2
clone size: .
CDR3 DNA: TGTGCCAGCAGCCCCCGGCTCACCTACGAGCAGTACTTC
CDR3 protein: CASSPRLTYEQYF

CDR3 length: 14
D gene: .
J gene: TRBJ1-6
V gene: TRBV28
clone size: once
CDR3 DNA: TGTGCCAGCAGTTTATTTGGGGATAATTCACCCCTCCACTTT
CDR3 protein: CASSLFGDNSPLHF

CDR3 length: 12
D gene: TRBD1
J gene: TRBJ1-4
V gene: TRBV28
clone size: .
CDR3 DNA: TGTGCCAGTGGACAGGACATTGAAAAACTGTTTTTT
CDR3 protein: CASGQDIEKLFF

CDR3 length: 12
D gene: .
J gene: TRBJ2-5
V gene: TRBV27
clone size: once
CDR3 DNA: TGTGCCAGCAGTCCCCACGGAGGGACCCAGTACTTC
CDR3 protein: CASSPHGGTQYF

CDR3 length: 15
D gene: .
J gene: TRBJ1-6
V gene: TRBV6-5
clone size: .
CDR3 DNA: TGTGCCAGCAGTTACTCCGGGGGTACGGATTCACCCCTCCACTTT
CDR3 protein: CASSYSGGTDSPLHF

CDR3 length: 17
D gene: .
J gene: TRBJ2-2
V gene: TRBV9
clone size: .
CDR3 DNA: TGTGCCAGCAGCGTAAACGGGTGGGGCGAGTACACCGGGGAGCTGTTTTTT
CDR3 protein: CASSVNGWGEYTGELFF

CDR3 length: 13
D gene: .
J gene: TRBJ1-1
V gene: TRBV7-3
clone size: .
CDR3 DNA: TGTGCCAGCAGCTTGACAGGTGGGACTGAAGCTTTCTTT
CDR3 protein: CASSLTGGTEAFF

CDR3 length: 15
D gene: .
J gene: TRBJ1-2
V gene: TRBV18
clone size: .
CDR3 DNA: TGTGCCAGCTCACCACCCTACAGGGAGAACTATGGCTACACCTTC
CDR3 protein: CASSPPYRENYGYTF

CDR3 length: 15
D gene: TRBD2
J gene: TRBJ2-1
V gene: TRBV9
clone size: .
CDR3 DNA: TGTGCCAGCAGCGCTGAGGGGGGGACTAGCGGGAGCCGGTTCTTC
CDR3 protein: CASSAEGGTSGSRFF

CDR3 length: 15
D gene: .
J gene: TRBJ2-1
V gene: TRBV5-6
clone size: .
CDR3 DNA: TGTGCCAGCACCTACTCAGGGGTACGAGGCAATGAGCAGTTCTTC
CDR3 protein: CASTYSGVRGNEQFF

CDR3 length: 18
D gene: TRBD2
J gene: TRBJ2-5
V gene: TRBV19
clone size: .
CDR3 DNA: TGTGCCAGTAGTACCTTGGGACTAGCGGGAGAATGGTCAGAGACCCAGTACTTC
CDR3 protein: CASSTLGLAGEWSETQYF

CDR3 length: 17
D gene: .
J gene: TRBJ2-5
V gene: TRBV5-4
clone size: .
CDR3 DNA: TGTGCCAGCAGCTTGGAACCTCCCCGGAGGGGGCAAGAGACCCAGTACTTC
CDR3 protein: CASSLEPPRRGQETQYF

CDR3 length: 10
D gene: .
J gene: TRBJ2-5
V gene: TRBV20-1
clone size: once
CDR3 DNA: TGCAGTGCTCTAGGAGAGACCCAGTACTTC
CDR3 protein: CSALGETQYF

CDR3 length: 18
D gene: TRBD2
J gene: TRBJ2-1
V gene: TRBV15
clone size: .
CDR3 DNA: TGTGCCACCTTAGGGGGGTCTGGGCTAGCGGGAGTTAATAATGAGCAGTTCTTC
CDR3 protein: CATLGGSGLAGVNNEQFF

CDR3 length: 18
D gene: .
J gene: TRBJ2-1
V gene: TRBV6-4
clone size: .
CDR3 DNA: TGTGCCAGCAGTGACCTTGTGATCGGACCCCCTCGTACCAATGAGCAGTTCTTC
CDR3 protein: CASSDLVIGPPRTNEQFF

CDR3 length: 15
D gene: .
J gene: TRBJ1-2
V gene: TRBV7-2
clone size: .
CDR3 DNA: TGTGCCAGCAGCTTTGATCGACAGTCCTTCTATGGCTACACCTTC
CDR3 protein: CASSFDRQSFYGYTF

CDR3 length: 15
D gene: .
J gene: TRBJ2-7
V gene: TRBV6-2/TRBV6-3
clone size: .
CDR3 DNA: TGTGCCAGCACCCCTAGGGCTAGCGAGTCCTACGAGCAGTACTTC
CDR3 protein: CASTPRASESYEQYF

CDR3 length: 16
D gene: .
J gene: TRBJ1-6
V gene: TRBV5-8
clone size: .
CDR3 DNA: TGTGCCAGCAGCCCGGCCATGGAAGGGTGGAATTCACCCCTCCACTTT
CDR3 protein: CASSPAMEGWNSPLHF